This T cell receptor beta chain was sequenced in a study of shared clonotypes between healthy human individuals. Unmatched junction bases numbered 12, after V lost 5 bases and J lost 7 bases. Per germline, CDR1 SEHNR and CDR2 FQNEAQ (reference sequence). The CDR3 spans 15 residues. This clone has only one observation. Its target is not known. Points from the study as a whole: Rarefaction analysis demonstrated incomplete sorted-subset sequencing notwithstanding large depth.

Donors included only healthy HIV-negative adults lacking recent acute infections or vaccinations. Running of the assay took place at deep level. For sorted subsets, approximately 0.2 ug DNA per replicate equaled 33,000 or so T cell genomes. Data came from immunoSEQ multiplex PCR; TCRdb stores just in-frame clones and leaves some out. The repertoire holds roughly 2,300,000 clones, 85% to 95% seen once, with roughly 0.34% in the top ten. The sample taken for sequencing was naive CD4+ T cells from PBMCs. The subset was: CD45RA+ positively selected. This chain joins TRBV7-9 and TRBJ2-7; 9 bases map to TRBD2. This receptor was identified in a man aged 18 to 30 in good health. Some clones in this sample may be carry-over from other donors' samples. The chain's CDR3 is CASSLPGGRAGEQYF. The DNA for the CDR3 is TGTGCCAGCAGCCTGCCGGGCGGGAGGGCCGGGGAGCAGTACTTC.